One sample yielded the 13 T cell receptor beta chains listed below, sequenced in a study of blood T cell repertoires in COVID-19. The protocol was immunoSEQ multiplex PCR, while the TCRdb copy is restricted to in-frame clones and leaves out a portion. The table lists about 270,000 clones, 75% to 90% of them singletons. Sequenced material: PBMCs or T cells enriched from blood (not recorded which). These receptors were collected from a woman aged 25-40 years with acute COVID-19.

This sequence joins TRBV28 and TRBJ2-1; the match to TRBD2 covers 7 bases. The CDR3 covers 14 residues. V was clipped by 3 bases and J by 9 bases; unmatched bases: 8. Germline CDR1 MDHEN, CDR2 SYDVKM. The CDR3: CASSFGDYSSEQFF. The DNA of the CDR3 is TGTGCCAGCAGTTTTGGGGACTATTCCTCTGAGCAGTTCTTC.

In this sample, this clone turned up a few times. This sequence joins TRBV9 and TRBJ2-2, with D possibly matching TRBD1 (6 bases). The germline V and J ends were trimmed by 7 bases and 5 bases, with 15 bases remaining between them. The CDR3 has 14 amino acids. The germline V gene has CDR1 SGDLS and CDR2 YYNGEE. Written as DNA, the CDR3 is TGTGCCAGCGCCTTGGACAGAGGGACCGGGGAGCTGTTTTTT. Amino acids: CASALDRGTGELFF.

The V and J genes are TRBV14 and TRBJ1-1; D remains unclear. The CDR3 spans 15 residues. V lost 4 bases to trimming and J lost 2 bases, with 14 bases between them. Germline loops: CDR1 SGHDN, CDR2 FVKESK. As DNA, the CDR3 is TGTGCCAGCAGCCCCCCCGAAGCGGGAAACACTGAAGCTTTCTTT. Protein product: CASSPPEAGNTEAFF.

This sequence joins TRBV3-1 (or the pseudogene TRBV3-2) and TRBJ2-1, with 12 bases fitting TRBD2. The ends lost 2 bases at V and 3 bases at J; junction bases unmatched: 11. The CDR3 consists of 19 residues. Looked up from germline, CDR1 is LGHDT and CDR2 is YNNKEL (reference sequence). CDR3 coding DNA: TGTGCCAGCAGCCAATGGACTAGCGGGACTCGCTCGGGCTACAATGAGCAGTTCTTC. Translating gives CASSQWTSGTRSGYNEQFF.

The chain has TRBV6-6 and TRBJ1-5, with a tentative D call TRBD1 (6 bases). CDR3 length: 15 amino acids. Germline assignment: CDR1 MNHNY and CDR2 SVGAGI (reference sequence). Between the trimmed V and J ends, which lost 7 bases and 0 bases, there was a span of 13 bases. CDR3: CASNEQGNSNQPQHF. In DNA form, the CDR3 reads TGTGCCAGCAATGAACAGGGAAATAGCAATCAGCCCCAGCATTTT.

The chain is built from TRBV19 and TRBJ2-3; possible D gene TRBD2, 6 bases. Looked up from germline, CDR1 is LNHDA and CDR2 is SQIVND (reference sequence). The V gene lost 1 base and the J gene lost 5 bases, with 10 bases spanning the gap. This CDR3 has 14 residues. CDR3 DNA: TGTGCCAGTAGTATAGCGGGAGTTGGAGATACGCAGTATTTT. Translation: CASSIAGVGDTQYF.

V is TRBV18 and J is TRBJ2-2; D not certain. The CDR3 loop spans 14 amino acids. V was clipped by 3 bases and J by 3 bases, with 8 bases between them. The germline V gene has CDR1 KGHSH and CDR2 LQKENI. The CDR3 bases are TGTGCCAGCTCACCCAGTGTGGACACCGGGGAGCTGTTTTTT. Protein sequence: CASSPSVDTGELFF.

The V and J genes are TRBV15 and TRBJ2-2; D unclear. The CDR3 spans 16 residues. CDR1 is LNHNV and CDR2 is YYDKDF in the germline V gene (reference sequence). V was pared by 0 bases and J by 2 bases, with 10 bases between. CDR3 DNA: TGTGCCACCAGCAGAGATCTCGTCTCTAACACCGGGGAGCTGTTTTTT. It is translated as CATSRDLVSNTGELFF.

This clone was recorded once. The rearrangement joins TRBV30 to TRBJ1-2; the match to TRBD1 covers 10 bases. This CDR3 is 12 amino acids long. The germline gives CDR1 GTSNPN, CDR2 SVGIG (reference sequence). After removal of 4 bases from V and 6 bases from J, the junction contained 2 bases not matched to a gene. The CDR3 coding sequence is TGTGCCTGGACTGGGACAGGGGATGGCTACACCTTC. This gives the protein CAWTGTGDGYTF.

J is TRBJ2-1 and V is TRBV9; 8 bases map to TRBD1. J gave up 6 bases and V 0 bases, and 8 bases lay outside the gene matches. The CDR3 spans 16 residues. The germline V gene has CDR1 SGDLS and CDR2 YYNGEE. CDR3 sequence (DNA): TGTGCCAGCAGCGTAGTCGGCCAGGGGGCTTTCAATGAGCAGTTCTTC. Translated, it gives CASSVVGQGAFNEQFF.

This chain links TRBV28 with TRBJ1-1; D call uncertain. V was clipped by 2 bases and J by 6 bases, with 7 bases between them. Germline CDR1 MDHEN, CDR2 SYDVKM. CDR3 length equals 12 residues. The CDR3 nucleotides read TGTGCCAGCAGTTTAATCATTTCTGAAGCTTTCTTT. The encoded protein is CASSLIISEAFF.

Worth noting for this clone: Other DNA variants within this sample encode the same CDR3. The chain's CDR3 is CASSLSGSSYNEQFF. CDR3 nucleotides: TGTGCCAGCTCCCTCAGCGGGAGCTCCTACAATGAGCAGTTCTTC. The chain employs TRBV27 and TRBJ2-1; 8 bases agree with TRBD2. Losses at the gene ends were 8 bases for V and 0 bases for J; bases not matched to a gene: 6. The CDR3 totals 15 residues. Germline V gene data show CDR1 as MNHEY and CDR2 as SMNVEV (reference sequence).

The V gene is TRBV29-1, the J gene TRBJ2-3; TRBD1 agrees at 10 bases. The CDR3 consists of 13 residues. The germline V gene encodes CDR1 SQVTM and CDR2 ANQGSEA. V shed 5 bases and J 4 bases; nucleotides not matched to a gene: 3. As DNA, the CDR3 is TGCAGCGTTATAGGACAGGGGGCAGATACGCAGTATTTT. Its translation: CSVIGQGADTQYF.